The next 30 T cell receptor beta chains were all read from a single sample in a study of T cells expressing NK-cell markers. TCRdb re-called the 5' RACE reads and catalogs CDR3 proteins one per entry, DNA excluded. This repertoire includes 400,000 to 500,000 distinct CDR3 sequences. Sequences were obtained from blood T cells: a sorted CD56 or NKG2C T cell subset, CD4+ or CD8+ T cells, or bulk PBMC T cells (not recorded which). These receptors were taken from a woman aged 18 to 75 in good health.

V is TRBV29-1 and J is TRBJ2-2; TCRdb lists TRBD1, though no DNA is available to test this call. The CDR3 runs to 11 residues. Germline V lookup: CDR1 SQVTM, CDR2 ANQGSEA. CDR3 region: CSVEGAGELFF.

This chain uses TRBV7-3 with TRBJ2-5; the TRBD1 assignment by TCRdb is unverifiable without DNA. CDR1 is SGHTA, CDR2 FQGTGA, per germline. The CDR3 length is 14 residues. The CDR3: CASSQGQPPETQYF.

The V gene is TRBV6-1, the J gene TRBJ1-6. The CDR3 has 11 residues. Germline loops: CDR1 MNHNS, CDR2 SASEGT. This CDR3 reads CASSELWDFRF.

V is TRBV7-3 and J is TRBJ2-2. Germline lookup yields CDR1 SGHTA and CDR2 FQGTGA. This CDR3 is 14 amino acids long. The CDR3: CASSPWANTGELFF.

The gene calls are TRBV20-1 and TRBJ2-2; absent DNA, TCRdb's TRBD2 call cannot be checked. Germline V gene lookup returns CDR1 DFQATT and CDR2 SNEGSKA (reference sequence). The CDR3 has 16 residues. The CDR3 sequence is CSARDWRGPNTGELFF.

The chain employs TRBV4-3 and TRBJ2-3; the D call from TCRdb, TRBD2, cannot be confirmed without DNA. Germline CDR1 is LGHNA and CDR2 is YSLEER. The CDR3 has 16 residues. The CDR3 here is CASSQLTSGITDTQYF.

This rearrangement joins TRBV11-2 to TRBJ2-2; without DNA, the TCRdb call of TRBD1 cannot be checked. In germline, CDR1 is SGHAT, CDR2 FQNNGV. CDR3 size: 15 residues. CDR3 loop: CASSTTQGLSGELFF.

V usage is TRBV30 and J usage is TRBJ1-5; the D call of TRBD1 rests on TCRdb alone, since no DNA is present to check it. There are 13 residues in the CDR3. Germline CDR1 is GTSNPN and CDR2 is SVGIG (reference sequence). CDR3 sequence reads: CAWTRQPNQPQHF.

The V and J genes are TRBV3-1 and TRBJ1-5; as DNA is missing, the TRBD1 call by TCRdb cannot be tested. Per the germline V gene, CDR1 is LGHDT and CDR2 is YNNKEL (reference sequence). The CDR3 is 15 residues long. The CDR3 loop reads CASSQAPGSNQPQHF.

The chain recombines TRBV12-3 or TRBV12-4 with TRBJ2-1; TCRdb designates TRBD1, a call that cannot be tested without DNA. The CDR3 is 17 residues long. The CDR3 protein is CASSLAPQGYPYNEQFF.

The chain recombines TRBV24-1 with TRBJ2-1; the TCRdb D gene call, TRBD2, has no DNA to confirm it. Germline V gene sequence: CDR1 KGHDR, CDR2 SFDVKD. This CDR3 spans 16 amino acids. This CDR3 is CATSDLHRSGKNEQFF.

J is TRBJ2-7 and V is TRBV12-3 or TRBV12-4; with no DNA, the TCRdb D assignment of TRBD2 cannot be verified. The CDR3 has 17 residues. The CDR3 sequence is CASSNPPSGSLLYEQYF.

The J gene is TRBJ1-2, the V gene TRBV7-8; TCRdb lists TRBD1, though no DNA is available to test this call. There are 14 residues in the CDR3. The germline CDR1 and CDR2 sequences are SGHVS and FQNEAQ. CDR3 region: CASSPAGSPYGYTF.

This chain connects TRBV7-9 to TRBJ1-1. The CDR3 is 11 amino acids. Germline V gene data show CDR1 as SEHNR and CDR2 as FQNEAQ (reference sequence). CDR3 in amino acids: CASSLGMGAFF.

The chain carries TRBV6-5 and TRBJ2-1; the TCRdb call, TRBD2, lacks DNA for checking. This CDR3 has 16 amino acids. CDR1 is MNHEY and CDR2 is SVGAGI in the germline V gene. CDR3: CASSSVIAGGTNEQFF.

The CDR3 region is CASSYGVSGNTIYF. The rearrangement joins TRBV12-3 or TRBV12-4 to TRBJ1-3. The CDR3 totals 14 residues.

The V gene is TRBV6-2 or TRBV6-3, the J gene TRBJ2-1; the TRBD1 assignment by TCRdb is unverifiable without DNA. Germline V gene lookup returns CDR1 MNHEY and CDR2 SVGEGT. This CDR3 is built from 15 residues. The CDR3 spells CASSLRTGAYNEQFF.

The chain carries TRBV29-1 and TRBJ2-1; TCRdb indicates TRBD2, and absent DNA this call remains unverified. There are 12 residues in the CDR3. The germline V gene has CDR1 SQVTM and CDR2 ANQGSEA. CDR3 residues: CSVPSSNNEQFF.

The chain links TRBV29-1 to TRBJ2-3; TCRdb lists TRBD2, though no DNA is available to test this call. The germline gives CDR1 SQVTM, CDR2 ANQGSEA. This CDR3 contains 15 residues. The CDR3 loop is CSVVWAGGPTDTQYF.

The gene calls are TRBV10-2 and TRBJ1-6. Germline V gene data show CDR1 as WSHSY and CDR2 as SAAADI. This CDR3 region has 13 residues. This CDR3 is CASSDPLRSPLHF.

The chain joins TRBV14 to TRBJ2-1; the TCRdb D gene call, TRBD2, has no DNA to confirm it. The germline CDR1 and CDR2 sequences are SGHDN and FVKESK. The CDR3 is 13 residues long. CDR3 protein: CASSTAAYNEQFF.

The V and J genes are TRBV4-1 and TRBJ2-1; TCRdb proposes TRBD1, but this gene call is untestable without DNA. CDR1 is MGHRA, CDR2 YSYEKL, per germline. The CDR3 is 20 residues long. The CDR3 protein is CASSQGRGSPRGSSYNEQFF.

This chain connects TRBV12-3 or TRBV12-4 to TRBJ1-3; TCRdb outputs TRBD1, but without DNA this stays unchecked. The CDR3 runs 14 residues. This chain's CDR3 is CATDLGGPGNTIYF.

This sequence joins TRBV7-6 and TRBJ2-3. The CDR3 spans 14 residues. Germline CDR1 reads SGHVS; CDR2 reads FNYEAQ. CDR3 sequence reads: CASSLNGRTDTQYF.

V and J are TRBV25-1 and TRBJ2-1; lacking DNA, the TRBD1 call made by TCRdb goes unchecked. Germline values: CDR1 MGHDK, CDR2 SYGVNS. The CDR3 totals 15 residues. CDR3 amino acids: CASSEWGDSYYEQFF.

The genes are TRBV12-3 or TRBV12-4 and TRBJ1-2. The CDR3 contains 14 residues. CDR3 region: CASSSRAGYYGYTF.

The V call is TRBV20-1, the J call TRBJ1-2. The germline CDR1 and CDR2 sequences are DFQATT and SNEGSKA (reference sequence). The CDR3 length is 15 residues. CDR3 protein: CSARERGKKPSGYTF.

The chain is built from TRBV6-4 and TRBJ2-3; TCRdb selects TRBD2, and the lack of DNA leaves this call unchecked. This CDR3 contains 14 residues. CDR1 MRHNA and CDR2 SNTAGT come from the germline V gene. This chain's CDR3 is CASSPSGSTDTQYF.

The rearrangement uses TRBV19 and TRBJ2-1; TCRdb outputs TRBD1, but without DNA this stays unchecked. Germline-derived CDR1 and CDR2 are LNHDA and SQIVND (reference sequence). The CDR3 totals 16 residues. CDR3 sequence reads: CASRGFLRDNYNEQFF.

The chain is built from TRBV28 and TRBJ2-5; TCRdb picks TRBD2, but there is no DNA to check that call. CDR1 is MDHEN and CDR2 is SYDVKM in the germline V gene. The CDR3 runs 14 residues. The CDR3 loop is CASSWEGLAETQYF. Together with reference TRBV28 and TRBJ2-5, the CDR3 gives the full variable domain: DVKVTQSSRYLVKRTGEKVFLECVQDMDHENMFWYRQDPGLGLRLIYFSYDVKMKEKGDIPEGYSVSREKKERFSLILESASTNQTSMYLCASSWEGLAETQYFGPGTRLLVL.